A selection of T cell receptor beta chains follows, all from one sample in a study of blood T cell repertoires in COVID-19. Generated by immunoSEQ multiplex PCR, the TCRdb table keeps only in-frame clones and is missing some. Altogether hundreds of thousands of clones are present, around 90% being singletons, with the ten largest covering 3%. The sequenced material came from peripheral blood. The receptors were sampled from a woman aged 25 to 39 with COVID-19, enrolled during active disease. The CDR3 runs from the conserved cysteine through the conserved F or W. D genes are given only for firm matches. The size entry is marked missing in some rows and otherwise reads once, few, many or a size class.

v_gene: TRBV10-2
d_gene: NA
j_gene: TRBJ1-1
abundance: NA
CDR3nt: TGCGCCAGCCACCCCGGGTTCGGTGAAGCTTTCTTT
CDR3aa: CASHPGFGEAFF

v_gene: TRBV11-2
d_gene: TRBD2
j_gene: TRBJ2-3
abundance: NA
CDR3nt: TGTGCCAGCAGCCAACCAACTAGCGGGCCATTAGAAACAGATACGCAGTATTTT
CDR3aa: CASSQPTSGPLETDTQYF

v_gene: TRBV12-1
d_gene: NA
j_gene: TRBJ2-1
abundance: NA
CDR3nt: TGTGCCAGCAGCTTTTCTTATTTAGGTGGCAGGGTTAGGCACAATGAGCAGTTCTTC
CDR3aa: CASSFSYLGGRVRHNEQFF

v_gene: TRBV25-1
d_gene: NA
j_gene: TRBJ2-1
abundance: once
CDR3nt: TGTGCCAGCAGTGCCCGCGGGCCAACCTACAATGAGCAGTTCTTC
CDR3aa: CASSARGPTYNEQFF

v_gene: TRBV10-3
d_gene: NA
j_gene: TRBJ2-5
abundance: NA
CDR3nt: TGTGCCATCAGTGGACAGTACCCAGAGACCCAGTACTTC
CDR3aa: CAISGQYPETQYF

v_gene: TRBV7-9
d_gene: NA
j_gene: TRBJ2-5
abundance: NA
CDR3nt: TGTGCCAGCAGCCCAAGACAGCAAGAGACCCAGTACTTC
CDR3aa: CASSPRQQETQYF

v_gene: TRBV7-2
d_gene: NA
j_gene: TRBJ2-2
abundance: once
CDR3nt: TGTGCCAGCAGCTTACAGGGTTACACCGGGGAGCTGTTTTTT
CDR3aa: CASSLQGYTGELFF

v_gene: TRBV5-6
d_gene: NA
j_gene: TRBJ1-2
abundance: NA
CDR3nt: TGTGCCAGCAGCTTCTCACAGCCCTATGGCTACACCTTC
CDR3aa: CASSFSQPYGYTF

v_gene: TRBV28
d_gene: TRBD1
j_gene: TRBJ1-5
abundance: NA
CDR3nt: TGTGCCAGCAGTTTCTCCGACAGGGGAAGGGGGCAGCCCCAGCATTTT
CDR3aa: CASSFSDRGRGQPQHF

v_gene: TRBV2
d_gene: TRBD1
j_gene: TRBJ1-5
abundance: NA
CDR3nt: TGTGCCAGCAAGACAGGGGTTATTCAGCCCCAGCATTTT
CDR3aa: CASKTGVIQPQHF

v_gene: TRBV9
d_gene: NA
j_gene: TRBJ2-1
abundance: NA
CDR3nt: TGTGCCAGCAGCCCCGGCTCCTACAATGAGCAGTTCTTC
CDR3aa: CASSPGSYNEQFF

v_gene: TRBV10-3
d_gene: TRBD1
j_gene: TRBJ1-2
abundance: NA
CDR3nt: TGTGCCACCGCGGACAGGCAACTTAACTATGGCTACACCTTC
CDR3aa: CATADRQLNYGYTF

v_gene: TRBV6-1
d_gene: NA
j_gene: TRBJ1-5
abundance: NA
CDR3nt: TGTGCCAGCAGTGACAGGGGATTTAGCAATCAGCCCCAGCATTTT
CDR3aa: CASSDRGFSNQPQHF

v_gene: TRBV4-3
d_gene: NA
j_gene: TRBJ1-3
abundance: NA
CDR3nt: TGCGCCAGCAGCCAAGATTTCGCAGGTCCCTCTGGAAACACCATATATTTT
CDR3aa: CASSQDFAGPSGNTIYF

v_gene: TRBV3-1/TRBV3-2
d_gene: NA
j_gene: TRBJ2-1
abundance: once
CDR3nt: TGTGCCAGCAGCCAAGACGACGGGACTTTCTACAATGAGCAGTTCTTC
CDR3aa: CASSQDDGTFYNEQFF

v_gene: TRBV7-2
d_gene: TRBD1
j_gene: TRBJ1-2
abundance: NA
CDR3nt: TGTGCCAGCAGCTTACAATCGACAGGGCATTATGGCTACACCTTC
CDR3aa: CASSLQSTGHYGYTF

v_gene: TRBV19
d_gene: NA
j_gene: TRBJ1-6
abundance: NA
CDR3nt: TGTGCCAGCTCTGGGGGCTCCTCCTATAATTCACCCCTCCACTTT
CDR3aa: CASSGGSSYNSPLHF

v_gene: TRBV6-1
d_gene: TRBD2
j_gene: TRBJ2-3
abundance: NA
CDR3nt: TGTGCCAGCAGTGATCCCAGGACTAGCACATTCCCAGATACGCAGTATTTT
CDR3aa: CASSDPRTSTFPDTQYF

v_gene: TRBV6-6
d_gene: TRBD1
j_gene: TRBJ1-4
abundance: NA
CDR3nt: TGTGCCAGCAGTCCAACCGGGCCAGGGGGCGTCCTCGAAGAAAAACTGTTTTTT
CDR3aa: CASSPTGPGGVLEEKLFF

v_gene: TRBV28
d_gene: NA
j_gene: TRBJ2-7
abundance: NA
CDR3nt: TGTGCCAGCAGTTTATCTAGCCTTTCCTACGAGCAGTACTTC
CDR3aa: CASSLSSLSYEQYF

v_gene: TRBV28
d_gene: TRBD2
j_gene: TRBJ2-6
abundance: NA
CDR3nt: TGTGCCAGCAGCTCGGTTGGTCAGATCGGACTAGGGCGCGGGGCCAACGTCCTGACTTTC
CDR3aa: CASSSVGQIGLGRGANVLTF

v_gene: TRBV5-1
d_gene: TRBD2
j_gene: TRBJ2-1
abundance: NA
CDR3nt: TGCGCCAGCAGCTTGTGGCTAGCGGGAGTGAATGAGCAGTTCTTC
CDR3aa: CASSLWLAGVNEQFF

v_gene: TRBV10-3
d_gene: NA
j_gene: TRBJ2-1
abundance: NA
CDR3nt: TGTGCCATCAGTGACTGGGGGGTCAATGAGCAGTTCTTC
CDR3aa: CAISDWGVNEQFF

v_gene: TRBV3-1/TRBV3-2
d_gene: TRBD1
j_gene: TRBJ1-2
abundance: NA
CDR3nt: TGTGCCAGCAGCCCACAGGGGGGGAGGCTCTATGGCTACACCTTC
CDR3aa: CASSPQGGRLYGYTF

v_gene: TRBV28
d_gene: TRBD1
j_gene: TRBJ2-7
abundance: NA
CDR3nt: TGTGCCAGCAGTTTACAGGGGGCCCACGAGCAGTACTTC
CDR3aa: CASSLQGAHEQYF

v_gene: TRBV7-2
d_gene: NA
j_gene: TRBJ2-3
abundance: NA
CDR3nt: TGTGCCAGCAGCTTAGTCGGGGATACGCAGTATTTT
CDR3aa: CASSLVGDTQYF

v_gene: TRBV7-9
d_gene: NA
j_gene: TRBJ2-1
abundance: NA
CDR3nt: TGTGCCAGCAGTCCGAATAAAGGGGCAGTTAACTACAATGAGCAGTTCTTC
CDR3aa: CASSPNKGAVNYNEQFF

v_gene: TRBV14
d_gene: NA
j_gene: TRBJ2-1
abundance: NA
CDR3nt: TGTGCCAGCAGCCAATTTCGAGGGGGTTATGAGCAGTTCTTC
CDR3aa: CASSQFRGGYEQFF

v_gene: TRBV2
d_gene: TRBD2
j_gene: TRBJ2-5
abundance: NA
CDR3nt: TGTGCCAGCAGTGAACTAGCGGGGGAACAAGAGACCCAGTACTTC
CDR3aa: CASSELAGEQETQYF